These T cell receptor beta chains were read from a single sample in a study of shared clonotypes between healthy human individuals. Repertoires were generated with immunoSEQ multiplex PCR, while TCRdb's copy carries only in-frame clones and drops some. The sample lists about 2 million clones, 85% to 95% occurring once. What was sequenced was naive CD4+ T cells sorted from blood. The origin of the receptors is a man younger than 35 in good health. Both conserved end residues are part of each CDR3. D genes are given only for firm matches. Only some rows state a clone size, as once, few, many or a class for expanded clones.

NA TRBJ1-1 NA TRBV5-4 CASSSARRQEAFF TGTGCCAGCAGCTCCGCTCGGCGCCAAGAAGCTTTCTTT
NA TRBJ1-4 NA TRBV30 CAWDKQGSTNEKLFF TGTGCCTGGGATAAACAGGGTTCCACTAATGAAAAACTGTTTTTT
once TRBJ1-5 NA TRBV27 CASSRDNSNQPQHF TGTGCCAGCAGCCGGGACAATAGCAATCAGCCCCAGCATTTT
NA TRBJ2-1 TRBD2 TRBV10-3 CAVGLAIDEQFF TGTGCCGTTGGACTAGCTATAGATGAGCAGTTCTTC
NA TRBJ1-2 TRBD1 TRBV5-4 CASSFLDRGGYTF TGTGCCAGCAGCTTTTTGGACAGGGGTGGCTACACCTTC
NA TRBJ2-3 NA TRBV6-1 CASASQGTTDTQYF TGTGCCAGCGCGTCCCAGGGGACCACAGATACGCAGTATTTT
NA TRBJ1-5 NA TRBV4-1 CASSPWEDHQPQHF TGCGCCAGCAGCCCTTGGGAGGACCATCAGCCCCAGCATTTT
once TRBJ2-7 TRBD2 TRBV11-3 CASSRGGAYEQYF TGTGCCAGCAGCCGCGGGGGGGCCTACGAGCAGTACTTC
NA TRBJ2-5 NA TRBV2 CASSVSATQYF TGTGCCAGCAGTGTATCAGCGACCCAGTACTTC
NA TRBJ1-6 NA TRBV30 CAWRKQPDYLPYNSPLHF TGTGCCTGGAGAAAACAGCCCGATTACCTCCCCTATAATTCACCCCTCCACTTT
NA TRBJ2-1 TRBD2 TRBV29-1 CSVATSGRPIGNEQFF TGCAGCGTGGCGACTAGCGGGAGGCCCATAGGAAATGAGCAGTTCTTC
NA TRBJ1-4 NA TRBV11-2 CASSLQAINEKLFF TGTGCCAGCAGCCTACAGGCGATTAATGAAAAACTGTTTTTT
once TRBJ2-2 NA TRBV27 CATRTEVTTGELFF TGTGCCACTCGAACCGAAGTCACCACCGGGGAGCTGTTTTTT
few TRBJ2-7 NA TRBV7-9 CASSTEGEGGEQYF TGTGCCAGCAGCACCGAGGGGGAGGGCGGAGAGCAGTACTTC
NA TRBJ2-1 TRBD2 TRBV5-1 CASTPPGLAGMNEQFF TGCGCCAGCACCCCACCTGGACTAGCGGGAATGAATGAGCAGTTCTTC
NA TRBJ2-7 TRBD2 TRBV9 CASSEGASGVLYEQYF TGTGCCAGCAGCGAAGGGGCTAGCGGGGTGCTTTACGAGCAGTACTTC
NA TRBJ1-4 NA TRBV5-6 CASSYSRFEKLFF TGTGCCAGCAGCTATTCCCGTTTTGAAAAACTGTTTTTT
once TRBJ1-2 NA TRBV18 CASSDRYGYTF TGTGCCAGCTCCGACAGATATGGCTACACCTTC
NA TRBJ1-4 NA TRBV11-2 CASSYLVPLSEKLFF TGTGCCAGCAGCTACCTCGTTCCATTGAGTGAAAAACTGTTTTTT
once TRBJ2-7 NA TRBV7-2 CASSFARHGEQYF TGTGCCAGCAGCTTCGCTAGACACGGCGAGCAGTACTTC